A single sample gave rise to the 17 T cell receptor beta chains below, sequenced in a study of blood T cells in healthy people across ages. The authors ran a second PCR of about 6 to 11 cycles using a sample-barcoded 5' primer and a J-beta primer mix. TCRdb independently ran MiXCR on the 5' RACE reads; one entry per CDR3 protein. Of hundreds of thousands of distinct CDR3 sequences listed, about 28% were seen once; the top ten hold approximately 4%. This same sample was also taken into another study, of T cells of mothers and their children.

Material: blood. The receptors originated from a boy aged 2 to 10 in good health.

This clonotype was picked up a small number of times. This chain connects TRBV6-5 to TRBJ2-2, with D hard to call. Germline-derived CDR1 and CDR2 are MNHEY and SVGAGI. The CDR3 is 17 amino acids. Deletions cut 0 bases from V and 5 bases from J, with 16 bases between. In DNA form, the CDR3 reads TGTGCCAGCAGTTACTCGATGCGCAGGATCTATACCGGGGAGCTGTTTTTT. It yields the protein CASSYSMRRIYTGELFF.

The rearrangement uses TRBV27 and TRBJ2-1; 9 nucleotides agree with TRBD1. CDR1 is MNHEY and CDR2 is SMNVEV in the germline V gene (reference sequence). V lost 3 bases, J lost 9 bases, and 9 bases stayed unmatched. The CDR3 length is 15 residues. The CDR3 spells CASSFETGGGLEQFF. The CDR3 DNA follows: TGTGCCAGCAGTTTTGAGACAGGGGGAGGACTTGAGCAGTTCTTC.

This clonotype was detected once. Here the CDR3 DNA reads TGCGCCAGCAGCTTGAGGCAGGTTGGAGAAAAACTGTTTTTT. It translates to CASSLRQVGEKLFF. The chain links TRBV5-1 to TRBJ1-4; the D is unclear. V was trimmed by 1 base and J by 8 bases, leaving 12 bases between them. The germline V gene has CDR1 SGHRS and CDR2 YFSETQ. This CDR3 is built from 14 residues.

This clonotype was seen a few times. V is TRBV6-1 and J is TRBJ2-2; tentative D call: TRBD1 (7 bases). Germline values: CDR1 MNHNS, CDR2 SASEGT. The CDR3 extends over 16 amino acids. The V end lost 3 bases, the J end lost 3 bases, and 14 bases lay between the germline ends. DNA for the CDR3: TGTGCCAGCAGTGAGGTCAGGGGGGATTACACCGGGGAGCTGTTTTTT. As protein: CASSEVRGDYTGELFF.

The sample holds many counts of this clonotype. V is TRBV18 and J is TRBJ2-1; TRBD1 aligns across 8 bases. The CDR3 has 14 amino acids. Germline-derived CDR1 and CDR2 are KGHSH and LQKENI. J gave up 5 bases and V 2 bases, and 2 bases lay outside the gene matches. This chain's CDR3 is CASSPRTGNNEQFF. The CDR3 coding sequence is TGTGCCAGCTCACCAAGGACAGGGAACAATGAGCAGTTCTTC.

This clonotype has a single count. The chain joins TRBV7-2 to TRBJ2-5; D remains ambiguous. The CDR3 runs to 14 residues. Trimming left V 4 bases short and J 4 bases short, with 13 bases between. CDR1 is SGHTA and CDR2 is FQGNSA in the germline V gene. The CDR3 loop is CASSSPPRRETQYF. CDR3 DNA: TGTGCCAGCAGCTCCCCCCCTCGAAGAGAGACCCAGTACTTC.

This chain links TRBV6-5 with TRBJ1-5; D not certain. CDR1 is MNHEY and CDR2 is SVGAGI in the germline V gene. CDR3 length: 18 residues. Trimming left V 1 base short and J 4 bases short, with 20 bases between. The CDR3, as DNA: TGTGCCAGCAGTTACTTGCCCTTGGGTGGCGGGTCTAATCAGCCCCAGCATTTT. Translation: CASSYLPLGGGSNQPQHF.

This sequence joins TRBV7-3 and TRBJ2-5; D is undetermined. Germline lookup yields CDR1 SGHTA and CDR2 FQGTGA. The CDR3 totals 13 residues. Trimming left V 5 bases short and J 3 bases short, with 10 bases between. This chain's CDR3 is CASSQTQKETQYF. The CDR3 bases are TGTGCCAGCAGCCAAACCCAGAAAGAGACCCAGTACTTC.

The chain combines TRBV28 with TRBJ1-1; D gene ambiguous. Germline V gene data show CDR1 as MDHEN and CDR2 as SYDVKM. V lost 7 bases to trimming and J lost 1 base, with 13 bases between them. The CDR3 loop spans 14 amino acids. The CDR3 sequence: CASTSGRENTEAFF. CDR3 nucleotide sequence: TGTGCCAGCACCTCAGGTCGTGAGAACACTGAAGCTTTCTTT. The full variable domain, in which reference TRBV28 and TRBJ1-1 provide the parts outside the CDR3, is DVKVTQSSRYLVKRTGEKVFLECVQDMDHENMFWYRQDPGLGLRLIYFSYDVKMKEKGDIPEGYSVSREKKERFSLILESASTNQTSMYLCASTSGRENTEAFFGQGTRLTVV.

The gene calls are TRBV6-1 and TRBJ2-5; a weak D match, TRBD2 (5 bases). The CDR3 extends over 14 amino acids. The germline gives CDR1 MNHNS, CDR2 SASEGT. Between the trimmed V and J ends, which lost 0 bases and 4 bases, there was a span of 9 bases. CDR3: CASSEASGRETQYF. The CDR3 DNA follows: TGTGCCAGCAGTGAAGCAAGCGGTCGAGAGACCCAGTACTTC.

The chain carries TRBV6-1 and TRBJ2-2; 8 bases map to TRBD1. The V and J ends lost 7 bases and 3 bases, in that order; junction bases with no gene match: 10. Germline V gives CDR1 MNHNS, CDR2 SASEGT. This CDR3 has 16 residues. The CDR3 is CASIRGQGGYTGELFF. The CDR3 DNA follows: TGTGCCAGCATTCGAGGACAGGGCGGGTACACCGGGGAGCTGTTTTTT.

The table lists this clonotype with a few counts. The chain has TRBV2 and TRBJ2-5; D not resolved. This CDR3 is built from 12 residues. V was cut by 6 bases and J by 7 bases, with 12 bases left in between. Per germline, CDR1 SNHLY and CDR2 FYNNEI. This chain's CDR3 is CASRRAVGTQYF. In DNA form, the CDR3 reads TGTGCCAGCAGGAGAGCTGTGGGGACCCAGTACTTC.

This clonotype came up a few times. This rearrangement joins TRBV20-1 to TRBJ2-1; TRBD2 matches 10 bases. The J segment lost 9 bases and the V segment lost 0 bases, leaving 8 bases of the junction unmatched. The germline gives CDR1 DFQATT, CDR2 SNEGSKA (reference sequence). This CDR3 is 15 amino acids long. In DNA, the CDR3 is TGCAGTGCTAGAGATCCTACTAGCGGGGTTCGTGAGCAGTTCTTC. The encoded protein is CSARDPTSGVREQFF.

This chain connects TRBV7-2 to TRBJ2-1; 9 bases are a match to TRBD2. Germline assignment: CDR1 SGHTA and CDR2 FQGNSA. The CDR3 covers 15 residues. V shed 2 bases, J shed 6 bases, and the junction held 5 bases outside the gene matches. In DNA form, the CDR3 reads TGTGCCAGCAGCTTACTAGCGGGGTTCAGCAATGAGCAGTTCTTC. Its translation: CASSLLAGFSNEQFF. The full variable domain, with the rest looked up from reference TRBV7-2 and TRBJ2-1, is GAGVSQSPSNKVTEKGKDVELRCDPISGHTALYWYRQSLGQGLEFLIYFQGNSAPDKSGLPSDRFSAERTGGSVSTLTIQRTQQEDSAVYLCASSLLAGFSNEQFFGPGTRLTVL.

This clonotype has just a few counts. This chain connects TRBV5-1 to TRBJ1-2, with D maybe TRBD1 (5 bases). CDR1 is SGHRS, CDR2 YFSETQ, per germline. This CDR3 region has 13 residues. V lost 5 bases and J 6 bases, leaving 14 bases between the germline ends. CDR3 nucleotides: TGCGCCAGCAGTCCTTCAGGGTCGGATGGCTACACCTTC. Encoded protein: CASSPSGSDGYTF.

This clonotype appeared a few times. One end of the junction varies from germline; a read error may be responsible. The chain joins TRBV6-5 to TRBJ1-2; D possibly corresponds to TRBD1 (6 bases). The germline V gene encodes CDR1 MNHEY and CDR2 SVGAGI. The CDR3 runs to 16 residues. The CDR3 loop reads CASSYTDRRLNYGYAF. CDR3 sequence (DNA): TGTGCCAGCAGTTACACCGACAGGCGCCTTAACTATGGCTACGCCTTC.

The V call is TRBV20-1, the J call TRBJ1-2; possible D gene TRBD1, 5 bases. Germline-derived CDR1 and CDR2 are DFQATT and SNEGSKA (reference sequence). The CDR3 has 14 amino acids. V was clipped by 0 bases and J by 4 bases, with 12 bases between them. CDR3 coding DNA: TGCAGTGCTAGAGATTTGGGGCAGGTCTATGGCTACACCTTC. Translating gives CSARDLGQVYGYTF.